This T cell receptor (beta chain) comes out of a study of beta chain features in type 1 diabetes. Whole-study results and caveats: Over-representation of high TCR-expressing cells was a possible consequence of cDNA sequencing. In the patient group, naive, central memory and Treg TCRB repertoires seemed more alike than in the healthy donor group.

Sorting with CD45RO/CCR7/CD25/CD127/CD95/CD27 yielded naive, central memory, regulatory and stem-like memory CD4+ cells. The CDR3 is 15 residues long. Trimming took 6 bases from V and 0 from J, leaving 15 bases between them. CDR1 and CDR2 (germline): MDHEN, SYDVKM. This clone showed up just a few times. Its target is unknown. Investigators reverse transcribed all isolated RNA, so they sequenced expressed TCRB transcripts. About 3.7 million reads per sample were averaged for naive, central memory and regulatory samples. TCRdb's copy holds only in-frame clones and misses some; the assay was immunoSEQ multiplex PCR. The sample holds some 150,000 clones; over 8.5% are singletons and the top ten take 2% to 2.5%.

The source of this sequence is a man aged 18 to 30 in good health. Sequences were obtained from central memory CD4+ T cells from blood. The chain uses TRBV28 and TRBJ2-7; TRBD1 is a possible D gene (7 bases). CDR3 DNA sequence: TGTGCCAGCAGAGGAGGGGGCTTCGGCTCCTACGAGCAGTACTTC. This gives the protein CASRGGGFGSYEQYF.